This T cell receptor beta chain was sequenced during a study of T cell repertoires in breast cancer. Study-wide background: Of the 20 to 25 tumors, the majority were ER+/PR+.

General observations from the study: Transcript abundance and primer differences skewed clone recovery in emulsion RT-PCR. Possibly tumor-specific: under 20 TCR pairs in seven or more tumors, rare in control blood.

This clonotype was counted a few times. Antigen: not known. Blocking oligonucleotides added to a second nested PCR suppressed unpaired genes. Each emulsion RT-PCR master mix held about 5,000-260,000 T cells with C-region, Stepout and V-region primers. TCRdb called the emulsion pairing reads again in MiXCR, with one record for every CDR3 protein. The table lists nearly 40,000 distinct CDR3 sequences, less than 55% of them singletons. An expanded emulsion RT-PCR with primers for all TCR V genes paired CD8+ T cell chains. The receptor's source is a pool of human donors with breast cancer or a healthy control (not recorded which). The specimen sequenced was CD8+ T cells.

CDR3 sequence reads: CASSLVREYGYTF. In DNA form, the CDR3 reads TGTGCCAGCAGTTTAGTGCGGGAATATGGCTACACCTTC. V usage is TRBV12-3 or TRBV12-4 and J usage is TRBJ1-2; no clear D. This CDR3 region has 13 residues. V lost 1 base to trimming and J lost 5 bases, with 8 bases between them.